The rows below give T cell receptor beta chains drawn from one sample of a study of PD-1 blockade in mismatch repair-deficient tumors. Sequenced by immunoSEQ multiplex PCR; TCRdb stores in-frame clones only, minus some. The table lists 7,000 to 9,500 clones, less than 90% of them singletons. Their recognized antigens are unknown. This sample comprised cells cultured in vitro, obtained from a patient treated with pembrolizumab. The receptors originated from an adult with mismatch repair-deficient cancer. The CDR3 runs from the conserved cysteine through the conserved F or W. The D gene is left open where the match is weak. The size of a clone is reported for some rows only, either as once, few or many, or as a class for expanded clones.

j_call cdr3_length clone_size v_call d_call cdr3_nt cdr3_aa
TRBJ1-2 13 . TRBV28 . TGTGCCAGCAGAAATACAGCCCACTATGGCTACACCTTC CASRNTAHYGYTF
TRBJ2-7 13 once TRBV11-2 . TGTGCCAGCAGCTTCGGGGGAACCTACGAGCAGTACTTC CASSFGGTYEQYF
TRBJ2-2 13 . TRBV28 . TGTGCCAGCAGTGAGGGGATCACCGGGGAGCTGTTTTTT CASSEGITGELFF
TRBJ1-4 15 . TRBV2 . TGTGCCAGCAGTCGTGTACGGGGAACTAATGAAAAACTGTTTTTT CASSRVRGTNEKLFF
TRBJ2-7 12 . TRBV7-9 . TGTGCCAGCAGCTTAGGCGAATACGAGCAGTACTTC CASSLGEYEQYF
TRBJ2-3 16 . TRBV19 TRBD2 TGTGCCAGTAGTACACTAGCGGTTGTGGGCACAGATACGCAGTATTTT CASSTLAVVGTDTQYF
TRBJ1-2 13 . TRBV27 . TGTGCCAGCAGTTATCAGTCCCACTATGGCTACACCTTC CASSYQSHYGYTF
TRBJ1-1 14 . TRBV7-2 . TGTGCAACCGACTTATTCTGGAAGAACACTGAAGCTTTCTTT CATDLFWKNTEAFF
TRBJ2-7 15 few TRBV7-9 . TGTGCCAGCAGCTTTACGCCAGGGGGGGAATACGAGCAGTACTTC CASSFTPGGEYEQYF
TRBJ2-7 14 . TRBV7-9 . TGTGCCAGCACTCACTCTGACAGGTCCTACGAGCAGTACTTC CASTHSDRSYEQYF
TRBJ2-7 13 . TRBV11-2 . TGTGCCAGCAGCTCCATCCGGGACCCCGAGCAGTACTTC CASSSIRDPEQYF
TRBJ1-2 15 . TRBV5-8 . TGTGCCAGCAGCTTGAGTGGGGCAACTATCTATGGCTACACCTTC CASSLSGATIYGYTF
TRBJ1-1 15 . TRBV4-1 . TGCGCCAGCAGCCAAGATGGGGCCGGGAACACTGAAGCTTTCTTT CASSQDGAGNTEAFF
TRBJ2-7 12 once TRBV6-6 . TGTGCCAGCAGTTACAGGGTGTACGAGCAGTACTTC CASSYRVYEQYF
TRBJ1-2 13 . TRBV27 . TGTGCCAGCAGTTTATTGGGGAACTATGGCTACACCTTC CASSLLGNYGYTF
TRBJ1-2 15 . TRBV5-4 TRBD1 TGTGCCAGCAGCTTGGCCACAGGGGCGGAATATGGCTACACCTTC CASSLATGAEYGYTF
TRBJ2-7 14 . TRBV28 TRBD2 TGTGCCAGCAGTCCGGGACTAGCGGGAGGATTCTATGACTTC CASSPGLAGGFYDF
TRBJ1-1 14 . TRBV19 TRBD1 TGTGCCAGTAGGTTGACAGGGCGAGTCGATGAAGCTTTCTTT CASRLTGRVDEAFF
TRBJ2-7 14 . TRBV10-3 TRBD1 TGTGCCAGCAGGGGACAGGCTAACTCCTACGAGCAGTACTTC CASRGQANSYEQYF
TRBJ2-7 14 . TRBV9 TRBD1 TGTGCCAGCAGCGTATCACAGGGGAACTACGAGCAGTACTTC CASSVSQGNYEQYF